These T cell receptor beta chains were read from a single sample in a study of vaccination and CD4 T cells after COVID-19. TCRdb reanalysed the PCR reads using MiXCR and keeps one entry per CDR3 protein. The repertoire holds 15,000 to 20,000 distinct CDR3 sequences, around three fifths seen once, with about 11% in the top ten. The antigens these receptors bind are not known. Sequenced input: CD4+ T cells from blood, cultured in vitro. These receptors all come from a human donor who had recovered from COVID-19. Each CDR3 is given with its conserved first and last residue. A D gene is named only where the DNA matches it firmly.

v_call d_call cdr3_aa
TRBV27 TRBD2 CASSLGRGATYEQYF
TRBV7-2 . CASSLQGLEAFF
TRBV7-6 . CASSLAIQSSPLHF
TRBV20-1 TRBD2 CSANSAGGEETQYF
TRBV11-3 . CASSLVVPGEQYF
TRBV27 TRBD1 CASSLSGQNYGYTF
TRBV12-3/TRBV12-4 . CASSLLSGPGYTF
TRBV7-3 TRBD2 CASSPGLAGGPRETQYF
TRBV20-1 . CSAVFGETQYF
TRBV20-1 TRBD2 CSARPLRGSSAGELFF
TRBV19 . CASSIGFGTDTQYF
TRBV7-2 TRBD1 CASSLVAGQGAEKLFF
TRBV20-1 . CSAPENGEETQYF
TRBV12-3/TRBV12-4 TRBD1 CASRPGTANTGELFF
TRBV18 TRBD1 CASSTGGDYGYTF
TRBV19 . CASSGQRAGRPSYEQYF
TRBV10-1 TRBD1 CASGRDRVGYGYTF
TRBV11-2 . CASSSSRNYGYTF
TRBV2 TRBD2 CASSGGYSGRRSETQYF
TRBV20-1 . CSARDWAGDEKLFF
TRBV6-5 . CASSYSSGAETEAFF
TRBV12-3/TRBV12-4 TRBD1 CASSDRGTGPIGGYTF
TRBV19 TRBD2 CATSRTSGNYEQYF
TRBV18 . CASSPGEVNGYTF
TRBV20-1 . CSASDSVGGSQPQHF
TRBV20-1 . CSPYGNTEAFF
TRBV20-1 TRBD2 CSAISPGTSGRASGTQYF
TRBV6-2/TRBV6-3 . CASTSTLYGYTF
TRBV12-3/TRBV12-4 TRBD1 CASSLVKGQGSNGYTF
TRBV20-1 . CSAAHSALASTDTQYF
TRBV12-3/TRBV12-4 . CASSRGEPFSPLHF
TRBV19 . CASNYGRHSTDTQYF
TRBV10-1 TRBD2 CASSETSGSGNEQFF
TRBV19 . CASVERAYSNQPQHF
TRBV19 . CASSTQLNYGYTF
TRBV28 . CASQLGGSNQPQHF
TRBV19 . CASSNTPYYSNQPQHF
TRBV11-3 . CASSFTLLLGIRNEQYF
TRBV15 TRBD2 CATSRVGSGSHKTQYF
TRBV7-7 . CASSRDSTDTQYF
TRBV15 TRBD1 CATSRGRDRGHQPQHF
TRBV24-1 TRBD1 CATSDTRDRVEKLFF
TRBV20-1 . CSAPWGGVSSGNQPQHF
TRBV6-4 . CASSDLGEQFF
TRBV10-3 . CAIRAELLNIQYF